This T cell receptor (beta chain) derives from a study of T cell responses to AZD1222 COVID-19 vaccine. Study conclusions and caveats: The repertoires were collected only after the peak T cell response. Clonal diversity may have been underestimated, and the donors were mostly white British, with more females than males.

Comment on this clone: Its cognate antigen is unknown.

Germline-derived CDR1 and CDR2 are LNHDA and SQIVND (reference sequence). V lost 5 bases and J lost 0, with 11 bases in between. The CDR3 sequence is 15 residues long. Only in-frame clones appear in the TCRdb table, and some are missing; sequencing was by immunoSEQ multiplex PCR. This sample has 110,000 or so clones, with roughly 91% found just once. This receptor was identified in an adult who received the AZD1222 COVID-19 vaccine. The sample was peripheral blood, taken 28 days after the second AZD1222 dose. This chain joins TRBV19 and TRBJ2-1; TRBD1 is a possible D gene (5 bases). The CDR3 nucleotides read TGTGCCAGTAGTTTTACTGACAGCTCCTACAATGAGCAGTTCTTC. Amino acids: CASSFTDSSYNEQFF.